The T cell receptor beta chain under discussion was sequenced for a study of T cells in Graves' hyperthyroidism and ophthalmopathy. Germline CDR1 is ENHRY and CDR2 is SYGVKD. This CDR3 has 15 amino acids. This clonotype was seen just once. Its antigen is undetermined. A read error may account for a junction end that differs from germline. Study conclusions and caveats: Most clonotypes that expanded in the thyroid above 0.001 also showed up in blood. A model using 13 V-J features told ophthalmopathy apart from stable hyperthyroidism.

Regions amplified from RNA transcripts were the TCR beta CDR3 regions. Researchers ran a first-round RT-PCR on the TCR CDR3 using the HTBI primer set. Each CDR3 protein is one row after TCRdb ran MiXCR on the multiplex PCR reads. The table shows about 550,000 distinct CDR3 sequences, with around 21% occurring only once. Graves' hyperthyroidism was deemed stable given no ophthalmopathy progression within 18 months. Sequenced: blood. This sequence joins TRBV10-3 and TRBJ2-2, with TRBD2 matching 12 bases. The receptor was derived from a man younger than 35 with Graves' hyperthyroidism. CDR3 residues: CATSVRLAGAGELFF. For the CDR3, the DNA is TGTGCCACCAGTGTTCGACTAGCGGGAGCCGGGGAGCTGTTTTTT.